The T cell receptor beta chain described here comes from a study of T cell responses to AZD1222 COVID-19 vaccine. General study findings and limits: Researchers took repertoire samples only after the peak T cell response had come. The breadth and depth of Spike-specific TCRs increased once two AZD1222 doses had been given. Just a handful of AZD1222 recipients were seropositive at baseline.

As to this clone: Antigen specificity is unknown.

Sequencing was performed with immunoSEQ multiplex PCR; in TCRdb, only in-frame clones are kept and a portion is missing. The table has 100,000 to 150,000 clones, roughly 91% seen once. This material consisted of peripheral blood, taken on day 0 of MenACWY control vaccination. The TCR comes from an adult in good health.

The CDR3: CASSYMGNTEAFF. As DNA, the CDR3 is TGTGCCAGTAGTTATATGGGGAACACTGAAGCTTTCTTT. The chain links TRBV19 to TRBJ1-1; no reliable D call. The CDR3 extends over 13 amino acids. CDR1 LNHDA and CDR2 SQIVND come from the germline V gene (reference sequence). V was trimmed by 5 bases and J by 1 base, leaving 8 bases between them.